The T cell receptor (beta chain) described here comes from a study of T cell changes during pregnancy in multiple sclerosis. Here immunoSEQ multiplex PCR was the method, and the copy in TCRdb shows in-frame clones only, minus some. The sample has 36,000 or so clones, approximately 90% seen once. A single count supports this clone. The CDR3 spans 15 residues. V lost 4 bases to trimming and J lost 2 bases, with 15 bases between them. From germline, CDR1 is SGDLS and CDR2 YYNGEE. The rearrangement uses TRBV9 and TRBJ2-5; D is possibly TRBD2 (5 bases). Here the sequenced sample was CD4+ T cells from peripheral blood mononuclear cells, taken in the first trimester of pregnancy. This TCR was sampled from a female donor with multiple sclerosis, enrolled in a pregnancy study. The CDR3, as DNA: TGTGCCAGCAGCCGCCGAGCCGAGGGACAAGAGACCCAGTACTTC. This codes for CASSRRAEGQETQYF.